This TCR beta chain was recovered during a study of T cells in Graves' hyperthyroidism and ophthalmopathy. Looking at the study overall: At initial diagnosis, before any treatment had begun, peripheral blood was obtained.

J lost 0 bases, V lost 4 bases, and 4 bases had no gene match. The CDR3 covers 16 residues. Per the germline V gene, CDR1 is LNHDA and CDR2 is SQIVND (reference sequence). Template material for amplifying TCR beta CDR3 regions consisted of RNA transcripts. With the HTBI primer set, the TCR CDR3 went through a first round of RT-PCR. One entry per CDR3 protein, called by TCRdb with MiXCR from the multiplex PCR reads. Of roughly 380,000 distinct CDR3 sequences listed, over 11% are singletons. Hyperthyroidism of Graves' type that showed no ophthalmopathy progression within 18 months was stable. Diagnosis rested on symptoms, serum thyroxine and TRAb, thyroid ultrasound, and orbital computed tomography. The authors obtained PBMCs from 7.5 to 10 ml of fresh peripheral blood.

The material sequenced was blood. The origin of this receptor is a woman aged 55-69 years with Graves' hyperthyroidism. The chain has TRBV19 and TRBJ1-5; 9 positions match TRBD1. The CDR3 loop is CASSRTGGLSNQPQHF. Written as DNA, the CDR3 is TGTGCCAGTAGTAGAACAGGGGGCCTTAGCAATCAGCCCCAGCATTTT.